This TCR beta chain comes out of a study of blood T cell repertoires in COVID-19. TCRdb's copy holds only in-frame clones and misses some; the assay was immunoSEQ multiplex PCR. The table has roughly 120,000 clones, around 80% seen once. The CDR3 extends over 17 amino acids. The V and J ends lost 0 bases and 3 bases respectively, with 16 bases between them. Per germline, CDR1 SGHRS and CDR2 YFSETQ. The sequence derives from a man between 65 and 80 years old with active or convalescent COVID-19. The chain uses TRBV5-1 and TRBJ1-3, with D tentatively TRBD1 (5 bases). The sample comprised peripheral blood. The CDR3 DNA sequence: TGCGCCAGCAGCTTGGAATCCGGGGGGACCGATGGAAACACCATATATTTT. This gives the protein CASSLESGGTDGNTIYF.